The sequence of this T cell receptor (beta chain) was determined in a study of blood T cell repertoires in COVID-19. Study overall: Italy, Spain and the United States were the sources of the convalescent and acute COVID-19 samples.

Authors' processing steps: Researchers report that nucleated cell counts were estimated from reference gene primer amplification. TCRdb's table, derived via immunoSEQ multiplex PCR, lists solely in-frame clones and lacks some. The DNA was the basis for D and trimming; V, J and clone size are from that table. The sample records some 310,000 clones, 85% to 90% being singletons. Seattle's cohort entered during active infection and was followed longitudinally. Sequencing used peripheral blood. This sequence originates from a woman aged 40 to 50 with COVID-19, enrolled during active disease.

CDR3 coding DNA: TGTGCCAGCAGCTTTGACAGTAAGAGGACGCAGTATTTT. It codes for CASSFDSKRTQYF. The rearrangement links TRBV7-2 to TRBJ2-3, with a weak D call TRBD1 (5 bases). Trimming shortened V by 3 bases and J by 9 bases, and 13 bases separated the two germline ends. The CDR3 extends over 13 amino acids. The germline CDR1 and CDR2 sequences are SGHTA and FQGNSA.